The clone carrying this TCR beta chain occurred many times. Germline-derived CDR1 and CDR2 are SEHNR and FQNEAQ (reference sequence). This CDR3 is built from 14 residues. V was clipped by 5 bases and J by 8 bases, with 15 bases between them. These data originate in a study of T-cell reconstitution after alpha-beta-depleted transplantation in children. Construction of the TCRbeta library involved unique molecular identifiers. Each CDR3 protein gets one entry after TCRdb re-called the PCR reads with MiXCR. The sample contains some 240,000 distinct CDR3 sequences, 9.5% to 15% of which appear only once. The sequenced sample was PBMCs from the stem cell graft donor, obtained from the stem cell graft. The chain links TRBV7-9 to TRBJ1-4, with D possibly being TRBD1 (5 bases). The TCR was taken from a human donor who donated a stem cell graft to a child with acute lymphoblastic leukemia. This chain's CDR3 is CASSPGGVREKLFF. CDR3 nucleotide sequence: TGTGCCAGCAGCCCGGGGGGGGTTCGGGAAAAACTGTTTTTT. Using reference TRBV7-9 and TRBJ1-4 for the parts outside the CDR3, the full variable domain is DTGVSQNPRHKITKRGQNVTFRCDPISEHNRLYWYRQTLGQGPEFLTYFQNEAQLEKSRLLSDRFSAERPKGSFSTLEIQRTEQGDSAMYLCASSPGGVREKLFFGSGTQLSVL.